What follows are 7 T cell receptor beta chains derived from one specimen sequenced in a study of blood T cell repertoires in COVID-19. Using immunoSEQ multiplex PCR, the repertoire was profiled, and TCRdb retains in-frame clones only, with some absent. This table has 250,000 or so clones, under 90% appearing once. Material: PBMCs or T cells enriched from blood (not recorded which). Receptors originate from a man aged 55 to 69 who had recovered from COVID-19.

The V call is TRBV24-1, the J call TRBJ1-6; D gene unclear. The CDR3 runs to 13 residues. Trimming shortened V by 4 bases and J by 6 bases, and 6 bases separated the two germline ends. Germline V gives CDR1 KGHDR, CDR2 SFDVKD. The CDR3, as DNA: TGTGCCACCAGTGAGCGGAGTAATTCACCCCTCCACTTT. Translating it yields CATSERSNSPLHF.

The chain has TRBV7-2 and TRBJ2-7; 8 nucleotides line up with TRBD2. V shed 5 bases, J shed 0 bases, and the junction held 0 bases outside the gene matches. The CDR3 has 13 amino acids. Germline lookup yields CDR1 SGHTA and CDR2 FQGNSA. The DNA for the CDR3 is TGTGCCAGCAGCCGGGAGGGCTCCTACGAGCAGTACTTC. This encodes CASSREGSYEQYF.

The chain recombines TRBV3-1 (or the pseudogene TRBV3-2) with TRBJ1-2; 8 bases are shared with TRBD1. V shed 7 bases, J shed 3 bases, and the junction held 7 bases outside the gene matches. The CDR3 covers 14 residues. CDR1 LGHDT and CDR2 YNNKEL come from the germline V gene (reference sequence). CDR3 nucleotides: TGTGCCAGCACCATCGGGACAGGAGACTATGGCTACACCTTC. Translating gives CASTIGTGDYGYTF.

This clone appeared once. CDR3 residues: CASSQRLLSSPFMPQETQYF. For the CDR3, the DNA is TGCGCCAGCAGCCAACGACTGTTGTCTAGCCCCTTTATGCCCCAAGAGACCCAGTACTTC. This chain links TRBV4-3 with TRBJ2-5; possibly TRBD2 for D (5 bases). V was clipped by 2 bases and J by 1 base, with 26 bases between them. The germline V gene encodes CDR1 LGHNA and CDR2 YSLEER. The CDR3 spans 20 residues.

The chain carries TRBV25-1 and TRBJ2-3; TRBD1 might be the D (5 bases). The length of the CDR3 is 15 residues. With 2 bases removed from V and 1 base from J, the gap between germline ends came to 10 bases. Germline assignment: CDR1 MGHDK and CDR2 SYGVNS. In DNA, the CDR3 is TGTGCCAGCAGTGAAATACAGGTGGGCACAGATACGCAGTATTTT. Residues: CASSEIQVGTDTQYF.

The V and J genes are TRBV10-2 and TRBJ2-7; D gene unclear. This CDR3 is built from 12 residues. The V gene lost 8 bases and the J gene lost 1 base, with 9 bases spanning the gap. Germline V gene data show CDR1 as WSHSY and CDR2 as SAAADI. CDR3 amino acids: CASRSSSYEQYF. CDR3 DNA: TGCGCCAGCCGGTCCTCTTCCTACGAGCAGTACTTC.

The chain is built from TRBV24-1 and TRBJ2-1, with 7 positions matching TRBD1. J lost 4 bases, V lost 7 bases, and 9 bases had no gene match. The CDR3 is made up of 15 amino acids. The V gene's germline CDR1 is KGHDR and CDR2 SFDVKD. The chain's CDR3 is CATSDREWGYNEQFF. The DNA of the CDR3 is TGTGCCACCAGCGACAGGGAATGGGGTTACAATGAGCAGTTCTTC.